The 8 T cell receptor beta chains reported below all come from one sample, sequenced in a study of Graves' ophthalmopathy and Graves' hyperthyroidism. RNA transcripts yielded amplified TCR beta CDR3 regions. Investigators did first-round RT-PCR with HTBI primers, then second-round multiplex PCR. Each CDR3 protein gets one entry after TCRdb re-called the multiplex PCR reads with MiXCR. The sample lists over a million distinct CDR3 sequences, about 36% occurring once. The specimen was peripheral blood or thyroid tissue (not recorded which). Source of these receptors: an adult man with Graves' hyperthyroidism.

V usage is TRBV7-2 and J usage is TRBJ1-4, with no clear D. The CDR3 contains 14 residues. In germline, CDR1 is SGHTA, CDR2 FQGNSA. V was cut by 5 bases and J by 4 bases, with 11 bases left in between. The DNA for the CDR3 is TGTGCCAGCAGCCCGACCGGGGATAATGAAAAACTGTTTTTT. Its translation: CASSPTGDNEKLFF.

This clonotype has ten or more counts. The gene calls are TRBV10-3 and TRBJ1-2, with D possibly matching TRBD1 (6 bases). Trimming cost V 7 bases and J 4 bases, with 22 bases left between them. The CDR3 consists of 16 residues. The germline V gene encodes CDR1 ENHRY and CDR2 SYGVKD. DNA of the CDR3: TGTGCCATCAAGAGCGGGGGGCGCAGTCTTGGCTATGGCTACACCTTC. Translated, it gives CAIKSGGRSLGYGYTF.

The gene calls are TRBV7-8 and TRBJ1-5; D is uncertain. Germline values: CDR1 SGHVS, CDR2 FQNEAQ. The CDR3 is 13 residues long. Trimming removed 3 bases from V and 13 bases from J, with 16 bases in between. Here the CDR3 reads CASSFGGSGNQHF. CDR3 bases: TGTGCCAGCAGCTTCGGAGGGTCGGGCAATCAGCATTTT.

This clonotype has a count of ten or more. The chain couples TRBV4-3 to TRBJ2-7; D gene unclear. V dropped 0 bases and J dropped 6 bases, with 6 bases sitting between them. The CDR3 is 12 residues long. CDR1 LGHNA and CDR2 YSLEER come from the germline V gene. The CDR3: CASSQDRSEQYF. In DNA form, the CDR3 reads TGCGCCAGCAGCCAAGATCGGAGCGAGCAGTACTTC.

This clonotype appeared many times. The chain couples TRBV12-3 or TRBV12-4 to TRBJ1-1; D unresolved. The CDR3 has 13 amino acids. V dropped 6 bases and J dropped 1 base, with 9 bases sitting between them. The CDR3 loop reads CASSLKGNTEAFF. As DNA, the CDR3 is TGTGCCAGCAGCTTAAAAGGGAACACTGAAGCTTTCTTT.

Concerning this clonotype itself: This may stem from a read error, because a much larger clone lies one nucleotide away. The gene calls are TRBV5-1 and TRBJ1-5, with D possibly matching TRBD1 (5 bases). The germline V gene has CDR1 SGHRS and CDR2 YFSETQ. CDR3 size: 15 residues. CDR3 loop: CDSSPDQGGNQPQHF. As DNA, the CDR3 is TGCGACAGCAGCCCGGATCAGGGAGGCAATCAGCCCCAGCATTTT.

CDR3 in amino acids: CSRGGTGFGEQYF. DNA of the CDR3: TGCAGCCGCGGCGGGACAGGGTTCGGCGAGCAGTACTTC. The genes are TRBV29-1 and TRBJ2-7; 9 positions match TRBD1. Germline loops: CDR1 SQVTM, CDR2 ANQGSEA. The CDR3 runs 13 residues. V trimming: 8 bases; J trimming: 6 bases; junction bases outside the gene matches: 11.

In its sample, this clonotype was seen many times. V is TRBV29-1 and J is TRBJ2-7; TRBD2 matches 11 bases. J was trimmed by 0 bases and V by 7 bases; bases with no gene match: 14. From germline, CDR1 is SQVTM and CDR2 ANQGSEA. The CDR3 length is 17 residues. CDR3 region: CSAGGLAGGKSSYEQYF. The CDR3 bases are TGCAGCGCCGGGGGGCTAGCGGGAGGCAAGAGCTCCTACGAGCAGTACTTC.